The 29 T cell receptor beta chains listed next were all sequenced from one sample in a study of blood T cell repertoires in COVID-19. Measured with immunoSEQ multiplex PCR; TCRdb has only the in-frame clones, and not every one. Of more than 200,000 clones in the sample, over 70% were seen once. Input material: peripheral blood. These receptors originate from a woman aged 45-60 years with acute or convalescent COVID-19.

This sequence joins TRBV9 and TRBJ1-5, with D possibly TRBD1 on 6 matching bases. The CDR3 totals 15 residues. The V gene's germline CDR1 is SGDLS and CDR2 YYNGEE. Trimming shortened V by 4 bases and J by 4 bases, and 15 bases separated the two germline ends. The CDR3 DNA sequence: TGTGCCAGCAGCCCGGGGCAGGGGCCGAATCAGCCCCAGCATTTT. It codes for CASSPGQGPNQPQHF.

The chain joins TRBV24-1 to TRBJ2-2; tentatively, D is TRBD2 (5 bases). V lost 3 bases and J 8 bases, leaving 15 bases between the germline ends. Germline lookup yields CDR1 KGHDR and CDR2 SFDVKD. The CDR3 has 15 residues. The DNA for the CDR3 is TGTGCCACCAGTGATCGCGGGCCCGCTCGTGGGGAGCTGTTTTTT. It encodes CATSDRGPARGELFF.

This clone was counted once. The chain carries TRBV28 and TRBJ1-3; D is uncertain. The V gene's germline CDR1 is MDHEN and CDR2 SYDVKM. V lost 3 bases and J 0 bases, leaving 6 bases between the germline ends. This CDR3 comprises 14 residues. The CDR3 here is CASSLEISGNTIYF. CDR3 nucleotides: TGTGCCAGCAGTTTGGAGATCTCTGGAAACACCATATATTTT.

This rearrangement joins TRBV29-1 to TRBJ1-1; tentative D call: TRBD1 (5 bases). Trimming took 3 bases from V and 5 from J, leaving 13 bases between them. Looked up from germline, CDR1 is SQVTM and CDR2 is ANQGSEA. The CDR3 spans 13 residues. CDR3 residues: CSVDGTPGTEAFF. Written as DNA, the CDR3 is TGCAGCGTTGACGGGACTCCTGGGACTGAAGCTTTCTTT.

The chain recombines TRBV5-1 with TRBJ1-2, with TRBD1 identical over 9 bases. The CDR3 is 17 amino acids. Losses at the gene ends were 4 bases for V and 3 bases for J; bases not matched to a gene: 13. Germline CDR1 SGHRS, CDR2 YFSETQ. CDR3 sequence (DNA): TGCGCCAGCAGCCTTACCGGGACAGGGTCACCCTACTATGGCTACACCTTC. Amino acids: CASSLTGTGSPYYGYTF.

The CDR3 is CASRQLTGPNIQYF. In DNA, the CDR3 is TGTGCCAGCAGACAGTTGACAGGGCCAAACATTCAGTACTTC. The chain is built from TRBV6-5 and TRBJ2-4; 7 bases fit TRBD1. Germline values: CDR1 MNHEY, CDR2 SVGAGI. The V and J ends lost 6 bases and 6 bases, in that order; junction bases with no gene match: 8. CDR3 length: 14 residues.

This clone appeared a few times. The rearrangement joins TRBV28 to TRBJ1-1; D call uncertain. Trimming took 6 bases from V and 11 from J, leaving 22 bases between them. The CDR3 covers 14 residues. Germline V gene data show CDR1 as MDHEN and CDR2 as SYDVKM. The CDR3 loop is CASSDTIGKRVAFF. CDR3 nucleotides: TGTGCCAGCAGCGATACTATCGGGAAGAGGGTGGCTTTCTTT.

The chain links TRBV19 to TRBJ1-2, with D uncertain. CDR1 and CDR2 from the germline V gene are LNHDA and SQIVND (reference sequence). V was cut by 7 bases and J by 1 base, with 10 bases left in between. The CDR3 spans 13 residues. In DNA form, the CDR3 reads TGTGCCAGTAATAACGGGAATAACTATGGCTACACCTTC. It encodes CASNNGNNYGYTF.

This chain joins TRBV25-1 and TRBJ2-2; 15 bases match TRBD2. V shed 4 bases and J 5 bases; nucleotides not matched to a gene: 8. This CDR3 is 18 amino acids long. Germline loops: CDR1 MGHDK, CDR2 SYGVNS. The DNA of the CDR3 is TGTGCCAGCAGTGCACCCCGGGGGACTAGCGGGAGGACCGGGGAGCTGTTTTTT. Residues: CASSAPRGTSGRTGELFF.

The V call is TRBV9, the J call TRBJ2-2; possibly TRBD1 for D (6 bases). Trimming pared 3 bases from V and 5 bases from J, leaving 11 bases between. This CDR3 is 14 amino acids long. The germline gives CDR1 SGDLS, CDR2 YYNGEE. DNA for the CDR3: TGTGCCAGCAGCGCCACTACAGGGACCGGGGAGCTGTTTTTT. It yields the protein CASSATTGTGELFF.

The CDR3 coding sequence is TGTGCCAGCAGCCCCCGACAGGAGTCCTATGGCTACACCTTC. Translated, it gives CASSPRQESYGYTF. The chain has TRBV7-2 and TRBJ1-2; D is perhaps TRBD1 (6 bases). This CDR3 is 14 amino acids long. Trimming removed 5 bases at V and 4 bases at J, with 14 bases between. The V gene's germline CDR1 is SGHTA and CDR2 FQGNSA.

This chain connects TRBV4-2 to TRBJ2-5; TRBD2 matches 9 bases. Per germline, CDR1 LGHNA and CDR2 YNFKEQ. After removal of 0 bases from V and 1 base from J, the junction contained 6 bases not matched to a gene. CDR3 length: 17 residues. In nucleotides, the CDR3 is TGTGCCAGCAGCCAAGATTTGGCGGGAGGGGCCCAAGAGACCCAGTACTTC. Amino acid sequence: CASSQDLAGGAQETQYF.

The chain recombines TRBV15 with TRBJ2-1; TRBD2 matches 7 bases. The CDR3 is 18 residues long. Germline loops: CDR1 LNHNV, CDR2 YYDKDF (reference sequence). J was trimmed by 8 bases and V by 1 base; bases with no gene match: 17. CDR3 nucleotides: TGTGCCACCAGCAGAGGCTTTGGCGGGAGTTGGGCTAGGGATGAGCAGTTCTTC. It codes for CATSRGFGGSWARDEQFF.

The chain has TRBV5-4 and TRBJ2-1; 11 bases are a match to TRBD2. The junction had 8 bases not matched to a gene; V was cut back by 2 bases and J by 10 bases. Per the germline V gene, CDR1 is SGHNT and CDR2 is YYREEE (reference sequence). The CDR3 runs to 15 residues. CDR3 loop: CASSLDSGRAREQFF. DNA of the CDR3: TGTGCCAGCAGCTTAGATAGCGGGAGGGCCAGAGAGCAGTTCTTC.

The V gene is TRBV24-1, the J gene TRBJ2-5; 7 positions agree with TRBD2. Germline CDR1 is KGHDR and CDR2 is SFDVKD. The ends lost 3 bases at V and 3 bases at J; junction bases unmatched: 6. The CDR3 runs 15 residues. The CDR3 spells CATSDLSSGKETQYF. CDR3 sequence (DNA): TGTGCCACCAGTGATCTGTCTAGCGGAAAAGAGACCCAGTACTTC.

The chain has TRBV7-2 and TRBJ2-1; D is unclear. V was trimmed by 7 bases and J by 9 bases, leaving 19 bases between them. This CDR3 has 14 residues. CDR1 SGHTA and CDR2 FQGNSA come from the germline V gene. The CDR3 reads CASTLQVSVGEQFF. CDR3 coding DNA: TGTGCCAGCACCCTTCAAGTTTCGGTTGGTGAGCAGTTCTTC. Full variable domain (missing parts from reference TRBV7-2 and TRBJ2-1): GAGVSQSPSNKVTEKGKDVELRCDPISGHTALYWYRQSLGQGLEFLIYFQGNSAPDKSGLPSDRFSAERTGGSVSTLTIQRTQQEDSAVYLCASTLQVSVGEQFFGPGTRLTVL.

The chain has TRBV24-1 and TRBJ2-3; 8 positions match TRBD2. The CDR3 loop spans 13 amino acids. The trim removed 9 bases at V and 2 bases at J, leaving 3 bases unmatched. Germline loops: CDR1 KGHDR, CDR2 SFDVKD. The CDR3 reads CATRGGSTDTQYF. DNA of the CDR3: TGTGCCACCCGGGGGGGGTCCACAGATACGCAGTATTTT.

The chain has TRBV3-1 (or the pseudogene TRBV3-2) and TRBJ1-1, with TRBD1 matching over 9 bases. The V gene end was trimmed by 3 bases and the J gene end by 4 bases; junction bases not matched to a gene: 21. CDR1 and CDR2 from the germline V gene are LGHDT and YNNKEL (reference sequence). The CDR3 is 20 amino acids. DNA for the CDR3: TGTGCCAGCAGCCAGATCTATCTGTGGGGGACAGGGAGGTTGCGCACTGAAGCTTTCTTT. Amino acids: CASSQIYLWGTGRLRTEAFF.

The chain combines TRBV28 with TRBJ1-2; D not certain. This CDR3 has 12 amino acids. V dropped 6 bases and J dropped 8 bases, with 13 bases sitting between them. The germline V gene has CDR1 MDHEN and CDR2 SYDVKM. The CDR3 nucleotides are TGTGCCAGCAGATTAACTGGGAGCGGCTACACCTTC. This codes for CASRLTGSGYTF.

This chain uses TRBV2 with TRBJ2-7, with TRBD1 matching 9 bases. Germline V gives CDR1 SNHLY, CDR2 FYNNEI. The CDR3 runs 12 residues. The V and J ends lost 8 bases and 4 bases, in that order; junction bases with no gene match: 3. The DNA for the CDR3 is TGTGCCAGCGGGACAGGGACGTACGAGCAGTACTTC. Protein product: CASGTGTYEQYF.

The V and J genes are TRBV5-1 and TRBJ2-7; D is unresolved. V lost 3 bases and J lost 6, with 13 bases in between. Germline V gives CDR1 SGHRS, CDR2 YFSETQ. This CDR3 is built from 13 residues. The CDR3 DNA is TGCGCCAGCAGCTCCCCTGGGTCGGGCGAGCAGTACTTC. Residues: CASSSPGSGEQYF.

This rearrangement joins TRBV7-8 to TRBJ1-6; D not certain. This CDR3 has 16 amino acids. V was cut by 5 bases and J by 10 bases, with 21 bases left in between. Germline V gene sequence: CDR1 SGHVS, CDR2 FQNEAQ. CDR3 coding DNA: TGTGCCAGCAGCCCCCGGTCACAGCTACCGACCTCACCCCTCCACTTT. Translating it yields CASSPRSQLPTSPLHF.

This chain connects TRBV28 to TRBJ1-5; D perhaps matches TRBD1 (5 bases). This CDR3 has 14 residues. The germline V and J ends were trimmed by 8 bases and 5 bases, with 16 bases remaining between them. The germline V gene has CDR1 MDHEN and CDR2 SYDVKM. The CDR3 region is CASSPGTSYQPQHF. The CDR3 nucleotides read TGTGCCAGCTCCCCGGGGACTTCCTATCAGCCCCAGCATTTT.

The sample holds one count of this clone. The CDR3 loop reads CASSHRQGSEKLFF. As DNA, the CDR3 is TGTGCCAGCAGCCACCGACAGGGAAGTGAAAAACTGTTTTTT. The chain is built from TRBV5-6 and TRBJ1-4, with 7 bases identical to TRBD1. V was clipped by 4 bases and J by 7 bases; unmatched bases: 7. The germline gives CDR1 SGHDT, CDR2 YYEEEE. The CDR3 spans 14 residues.

In its sample, this clone was seen a few times. V gene TRBV10-3 combines with J gene TRBJ2-3; maybe TRBD2 (5 bases). Trimming cost V 7 bases and J 0 bases, with 11 bases left between them. The CDR3 totals 14 residues. The germline gives CDR1 ENHRY, CDR2 SYGVKD. In nucleotides, the CDR3 is TGTGCCATCAAACGAGCGGAGAGCACAGATACGCAGTATTTT. Its protein is CAIKRAESTDTQYF.

This chain connects TRBV27 to TRBJ2-3, with 8 nucleotides matching TRBD2. Per germline, CDR1 MNHEY and CDR2 SMNVEV (reference sequence). V shed 2 bases, J shed 3 bases, and the junction held 1 base outside the gene matches. This CDR3 is 14 amino acids long. CDR3 region: CASSLSGSTDTQYF. In DNA, the CDR3 is TGTGCCAGCAGTTTAAGCGGGAGTACAGATACGCAGTATTTT.

The chain employs TRBV5-8 and TRBJ1-1; 7 nucleotides line up with TRBD1. There are 17 residues in the CDR3. Trimming took 4 bases from V and 1 from J; bases not matched to a gene: 13. Germline V gene data show CDR1 as SGHTS and CDR2 as YDEGEE. In DNA, the CDR3 is TGTGCCAGCAGCCCACAGGGGCTGGGCTGGGGGAACACTGAAGCTTTCTTT. Amino acids: CASSPQGLGWGNTEAFF.

The rearrangement links TRBV20-1 to TRBJ2-7; D not resolved. Trimming cost V 6 bases and J 5 bases, with 8 bases left between them. There are 10 residues in the CDR3. CDR1 is DFQATT and CDR2 is SNEGSKA in the germline V gene (reference sequence). The CDR3 nucleotides are TGCAGTGCCAGGTTACACGAGCAGTACTTC. Its translation: CSARLHEQYF.

This rearrangement joins TRBV13 to TRBJ1-3; the match to TRBD1 covers 8 bases. The CDR3 consists of 14 residues. Germline CDR1 and CDR2: PRHDT and FYEKMQ (reference sequence). V shed 8 bases and J 2 bases; nucleotides not matched to a gene: 5. CDR3 amino acids: CASVRTGPGNTIYF. In DNA form, the CDR3 reads TGTGCCAGCGTTAGGACAGGGCCTGGAAACACCATATATTTT. The full variable domain, rest sourced from reference TRBV13 and TRBJ1-3, is AAGVIQSPRHLIKEKRETATLKCYPIPRHDTVYWYQQGPGQDPQFLISFYEKMQSDKGSIPDRFSAQQFSDYHSELNMSSLELGDSALYFCASVRTGPGNTIYFGEGSWLTVV.